Listed below are T cell receptor beta chains from one sample, sequenced in a study of blood T cell repertoires in COVID-19. Some clones are missing from TCRdb's copy, which holds only in-frame ones; the method was immunoSEQ multiplex PCR. The table lists a few hundred thousand clones, less than 85% of them singletons. The sample consisted of peripheral blood. The receptors here all came from a woman aged 18-29 years with acute or convalescent COVID-19. CDR3s include the opening cysteine and the closing phenylalanine or tryptophan. Fields, in order: clone size, D gene, V gene, J gene, CDR3 protein, CDR3 DNA. The D gene is left open where the match is weak. Clone size is not always given. Where it is, it says once, few, many or a class for expanded clones.

.	TRBD2	TRBV14	TRBJ2-7	CASSHAETSVRGEQYF	TGTGCCAGCAGCCACGCCGAGACTAGCGTGAGGGGGGAGCAGTACTTC
.	.	TRBV27	TRBJ2-2	CASSFLGELFF	TGTGCCAGCAGTTTTCTCGGGGAGCTGTTTTTT
.	TRBD2	TRBV4-3	TRBJ2-7	CASSHRLAGIYEQYF	TGCGCCAGCAGCCACCGACTAGCGGGAATCTACGAGCAGTACTTC
.	TRBD2	TRBV24-1	TRBJ2-3	CATSGTSGSSTDTQYF	TGTGCCACCAGTGGGACTAGCGGTTCTAGCACAGATACGCAGTATTTT
.	TRBD2	TRBV18	TRBJ2-7	CASSPGTSGIEQYF	TGTGCCAGCTCACCCGGGACTAGCGGGATCGAGCAGTACTTC
.	TRBD2	TRBV3-1/TRBV3-2	TRBJ2-1	CASSQDHGWETSGVTYNEQFF	TGTGCCAGCAGCCAAGACCACGGATGGGAGACTAGCGGGGTTACCTACAATGAGCAGTTCTTC
once	TRBD2	TRBV10-2	TRBJ2-7	CASSERRAGYEQYF	TGCGCCAGCAGTGAGCGTCGAGCGGGATACGAGCAGTACTTC
.	TRBD1	TRBV3-1/TRBV3-2	TRBJ1-5	CASSQGQENQPQHF	TGTGCCAGCAGCCAGGGACAGGAAAATCAGCCCCAGCATTTT
.	.	TRBV2	TRBJ1-2	CASRPQGGGGYTF	TGTGCCAGCAGACCTCAGGGAGGTGGTGGCTACACCTTC
.	TRBD1	TRBV7-2	TRBJ1-1	CASSEKGQVDTEAFF	TGTGCCAGCAGCGAAAAAGGACAGGTGGACACTGAAGCTTTCTTT
.	.	TRBV3-1/TRBV3-2	TRBJ1-2	CASSQAGDYGYTF	TGTGCCAGCAGCCAAGCGGGGGACTATGGCTACACCTTC
.	TRBD2	TRBV5-6	TRBJ2-1	CASSFESLAGVSSEQFF	TGTGCCAGCAGCTTCGAGTCCCTAGCGGGAGTATCTAGTGAGCAGTTCTTC
.	.	TRBV6-6	TRBJ1-5	CASSYGPGKIGQPQHF	TGTGCCAGCAGTTACGGTCCGGGGAAGATAGGTCAGCCCCAGCATTTT
once	.	TRBV19	TRBJ2-2	CASSKDRYANTGELFF	TGTGCCAGTAGTAAAGACAGATACGCGAACACCGGGGAGCTGTTTTTT
.	.	TRBV5-4	TRBJ2-7	CASGEGGNEQYF	TGTGCCAGTGGGGAGGGGGGCAACGAGCAGTACTTC
.	TRBD1	TRBV9	TRBJ2-3	CASSVAVGQGFADTQYF	TGTGCCAGCAGCGTAGCTGTGGGACAGGGCTTTGCAGATACGCAGTATTTT
.	.	TRBV6-2/TRBV6-3	TRBJ2-7	CASSYRLAHYSYEQYF	TGTGCCAGCAGTTACAGGCTAGCGCACTATTCCTACGAGCAGTACTTC
once	TRBD1	TRBV7-6	TRBJ2-7	CASSVRDSTYEQYF	TGTGCCAGCAGCGTGAGGGACAGTACCTACGAGCAGTACTTC